This T cell receptor beta chain was captured by sequencing in a study of blood T cell repertoires in COVID-19. Trimming removed 6 bases from V and 3 bases from J; junction bases left unmatched: 12. This CDR3 region has 17 residues. Germline values: CDR1 SGHAT, CDR2 FQNNGV. Original processing methods: Nucleated cell number was recorded as an estimate derived from reference gene primer amplification. Assay used: immunoSEQ multiplex PCR; TCRdb lists only in-frame clones, some missing. That table is the source of V, J and clone size, and D and trimming were worked out from the DNA. The sample contains over 250,000 clones, roughly 85% of which appear only once.

The sequenced sample was peripheral blood. The chain recombines TRBV11-2 with TRBJ2-3; 10 bases line up with TRBD1. The sequence was collected from a woman between 50 and 59 years old who had recovered from COVID-19. CDR3 sequence reads: CASRPIRRDRGTDTQYF. The CDR3, as DNA: TGTGCCAGCAGGCCAATCCGCCGGGACAGGGGAACAGATACGCAGTATTTT.